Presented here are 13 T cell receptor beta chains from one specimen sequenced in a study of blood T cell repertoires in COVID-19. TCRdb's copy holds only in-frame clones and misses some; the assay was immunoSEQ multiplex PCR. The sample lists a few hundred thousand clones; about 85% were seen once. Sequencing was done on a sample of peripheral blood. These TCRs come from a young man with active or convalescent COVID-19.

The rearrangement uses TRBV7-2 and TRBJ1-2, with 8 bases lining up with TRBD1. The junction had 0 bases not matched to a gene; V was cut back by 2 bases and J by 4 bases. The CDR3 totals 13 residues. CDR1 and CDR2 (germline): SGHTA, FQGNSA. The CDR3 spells CASSLTGGYGYTF. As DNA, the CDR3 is TGTGCCAGCAGCTTAACAGGGGGCTATGGCTACACCTTC. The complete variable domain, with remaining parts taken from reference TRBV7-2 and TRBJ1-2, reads GAGVSQSPSNKVTEKGKDVELRCDPISGHTALYWYRQSLGQGLEFLIYFQGNSAPDKSGLPSDRFSAERTGGSVSTLTIQRTQQEDSAVYLCASSLTGGYGYTFGSGTRLTVV.

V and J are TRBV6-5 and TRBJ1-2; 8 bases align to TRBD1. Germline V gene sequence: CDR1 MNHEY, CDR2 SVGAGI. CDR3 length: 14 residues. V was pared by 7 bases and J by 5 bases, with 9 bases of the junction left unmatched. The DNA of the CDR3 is TGTGCCAGCACCCCCGACAGGGGCTCTTATGGCTACACCTTC. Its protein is CASTPDRGSYGYTF.

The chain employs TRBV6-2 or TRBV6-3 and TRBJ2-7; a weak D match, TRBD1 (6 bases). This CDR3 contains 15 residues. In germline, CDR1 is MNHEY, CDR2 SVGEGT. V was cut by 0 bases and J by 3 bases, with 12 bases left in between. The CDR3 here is CASSYSTGNLYEQYF. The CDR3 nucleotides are TGTGCCAGCAGTTACTCGACAGGAAACCTCTACGAGCAGTACTTC.

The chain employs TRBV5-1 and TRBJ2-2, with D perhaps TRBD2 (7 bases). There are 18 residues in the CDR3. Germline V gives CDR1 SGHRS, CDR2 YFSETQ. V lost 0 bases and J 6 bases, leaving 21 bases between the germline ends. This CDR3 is CASSLGRRGRVGPGELFF. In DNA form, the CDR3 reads TGCGCCAGCAGCTTGGGGCGGCGGGGGCGAGTAGGCCCCGGGGAGCTGTTTTTT.

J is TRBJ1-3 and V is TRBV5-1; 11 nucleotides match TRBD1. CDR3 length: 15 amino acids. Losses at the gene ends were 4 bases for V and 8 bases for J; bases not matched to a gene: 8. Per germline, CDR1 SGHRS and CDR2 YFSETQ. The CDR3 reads CASSPLGQGVHTIYF. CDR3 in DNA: TGCGCCAGCAGCCCCCTGGGACAGGGGGTACACACCATATATTTT.

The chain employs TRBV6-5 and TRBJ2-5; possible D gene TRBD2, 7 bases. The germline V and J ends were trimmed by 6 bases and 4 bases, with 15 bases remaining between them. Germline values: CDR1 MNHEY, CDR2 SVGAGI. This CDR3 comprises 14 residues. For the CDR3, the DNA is TGTGCCAGCAGAAAGACGGGGGGCCGAGAGACCCAGTACTTC. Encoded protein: CASRKTGGRETQYF.

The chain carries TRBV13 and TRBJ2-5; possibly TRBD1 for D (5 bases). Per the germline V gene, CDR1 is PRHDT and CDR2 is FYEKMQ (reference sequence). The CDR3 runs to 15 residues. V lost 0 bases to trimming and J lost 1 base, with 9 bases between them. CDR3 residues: CASSLGVGVQETQYF. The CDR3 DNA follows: TGTGCCAGCAGCTTAGGTGTAGGGGTCCAAGAGACCCAGTACTTC.

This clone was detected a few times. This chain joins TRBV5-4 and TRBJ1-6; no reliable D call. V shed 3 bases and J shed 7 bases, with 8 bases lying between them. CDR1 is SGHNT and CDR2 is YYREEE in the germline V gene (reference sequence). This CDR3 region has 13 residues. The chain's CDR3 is CASSSQANSPLHF. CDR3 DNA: TGTGCCAGCAGCTCGCAGGCAAATTCACCCCTCCACTTT.

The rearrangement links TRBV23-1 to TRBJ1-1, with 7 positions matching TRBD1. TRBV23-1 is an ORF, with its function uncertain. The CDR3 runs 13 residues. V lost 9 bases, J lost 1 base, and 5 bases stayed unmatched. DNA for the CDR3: TGCGCCAGAAAACAGGGGCAGAACACTGAAGCTTTCTTT. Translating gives CARKQGQNTEAFF.

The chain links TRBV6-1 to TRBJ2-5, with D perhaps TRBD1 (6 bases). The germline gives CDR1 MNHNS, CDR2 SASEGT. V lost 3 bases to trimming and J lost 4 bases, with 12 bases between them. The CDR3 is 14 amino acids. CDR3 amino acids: CASSEDRVLETQYF. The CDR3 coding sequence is TGTGCCAGCAGTGAGGACAGAGTCTTAGAGACCCAGTACTTC.

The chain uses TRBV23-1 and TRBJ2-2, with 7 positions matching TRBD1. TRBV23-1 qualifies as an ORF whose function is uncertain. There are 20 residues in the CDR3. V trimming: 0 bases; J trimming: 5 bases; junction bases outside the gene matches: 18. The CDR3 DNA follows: TGCGCCAGCAGTCAATCGGTATTGATGCCAGACAGGGACGGAACCGGGGAGCTGTTTTTT. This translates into CASSQSVLMPDRDGTGELFF.

The CDR3 region is CASSYSRGGVSYEQYF. The CDR3 nucleotides read TGTGCCAGCAGTTACTCACGGGGGGGAGTATCCTACGAGCAGTACTTC. The chain couples TRBV6-2 or TRBV6-3 to TRBJ2-7; TRBD2 agrees at 8 bases. V shed 0 bases, J shed 1 base, and the junction held 5 bases outside the gene matches. The CDR3 runs to 16 residues. CDR1 MNHEY and CDR2 SVGEGT come from the germline V gene.

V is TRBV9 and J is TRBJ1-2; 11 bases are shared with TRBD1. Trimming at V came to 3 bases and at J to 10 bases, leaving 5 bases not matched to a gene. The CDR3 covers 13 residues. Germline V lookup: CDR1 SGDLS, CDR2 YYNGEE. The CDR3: CASSDRDRGNYTF. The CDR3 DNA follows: TGTGCCAGCAGCGATAGGGACAGGGGGAACTACACCTTC.